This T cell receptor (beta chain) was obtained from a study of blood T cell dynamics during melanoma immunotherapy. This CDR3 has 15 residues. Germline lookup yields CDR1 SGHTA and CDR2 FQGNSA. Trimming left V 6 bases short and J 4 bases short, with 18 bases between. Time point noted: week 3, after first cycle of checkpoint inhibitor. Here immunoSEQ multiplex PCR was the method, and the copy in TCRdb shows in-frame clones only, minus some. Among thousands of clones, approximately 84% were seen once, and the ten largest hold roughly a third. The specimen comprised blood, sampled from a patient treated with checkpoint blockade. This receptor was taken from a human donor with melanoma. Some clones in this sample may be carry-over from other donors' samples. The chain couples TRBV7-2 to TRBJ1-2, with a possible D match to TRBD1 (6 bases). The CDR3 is CASRPGGAQGYGYTF. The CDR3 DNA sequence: TGTGCCAGCAGACCCGGGGGGGCGCAGGGCTATGGCTACACCTTC.